These 21 T cell receptor beta chains came from one sample sequenced in a study of cytomegalovirus exposure and HLA in healthy donors. It was with 60 Vbeta and 13 Jbeta primers that the PCR ran. Clones were sequenced by immunoSEQ multiplex PCR, and TCRdb holds only the in-frame ones, with some missing. Of more than 85,000 clones listed, around 80% were seen once; the top ten hold 1.2%. The specimen sequenced was PBMCs. The receptors derive from a woman under 30 in good health and CMV-seronegative.

V and J are TRBV28 and TRBJ2-7; TRBD2 is a possible D gene (5 bases). This CDR3 has 17 residues. Trimming removed 3 bases at V and 4 bases at J, with 22 bases between. CDR1 is MDHEN, CDR2 SYDVKM, per germline. Here the CDR3 reads CASSFPTRRGNEYEQYF. CDR3 DNA sequence: TGTGCCAGCAGTTTTCCCACGAGGAGAGGGAACGAATACGAGCAGTACTTC.

The V gene is TRBV27, the J gene TRBJ2-1; 15 positions match TRBD2. Germline CDR1 and CDR2: MNHEY and SMNVEV (reference sequence). Trimming cost V 3 bases and J 5 bases; bases outside gene matches: 20. The CDR3 is made up of 22 amino acids. The CDR3 loop is CASSFLGTSGGNVILKNNEQFF. CDR3 nucleotide sequence: TGTGCCAGCAGTTTCCTCGGGACTAGCGGGGGGAACGTTATCCTCAAGAACAATGAGCAGTTCTTC.

The genes are TRBV6-6 and TRBJ2-5, with a weak D call TRBD1 (6 bases). The end of the DNA fits TRBJ2-7 better, so the J call may be wrong. The V gene's germline CDR1 is MNHNY and CDR2 SVGAGI (reference sequence). The CDR3 is 13 amino acids. The CDR3 protein is CASSPNRDHEQYF. As DNA, the CDR3 is TGTGCCAGCAGTCCGAACAGGGACCACGAGCAGTACTTC.

The CDR3 region is CASSGEAANYGYTF. CDR3 bases: TGTGCCAGCAGTGGGGAGGCAGCTAACTATGGCTACACCTTC. V and J are TRBV2 and TRBJ1-2; D unclear. V was pared by 4 bases and J by 0 bases, with 9 bases between. CDR3 length: 14 residues. CDR1 is SNHLY and CDR2 is FYNNEI in the germline V gene.

Only one count was recorded for this clone. This rearrangement joins TRBV4-1 to TRBJ2-3, with a weak D call TRBD2 (6 bases). Germline lookup yields CDR1 MGHRA and CDR2 YSYEKL. V lost 2 bases to trimming and J lost 2 bases, with 11 bases between them. The CDR3 extends over 15 amino acids. This chain's CDR3 is CASSQSDYYTDTQYF. For the CDR3, the DNA is TGCGCCAGCAGCCAATCGGACTATTACACAGATACGCAGTATTTT.

The chain uses TRBV6-4 and TRBJ2-3, with unresolved D. CDR3 length: 14 amino acids. Trimming cost V 6 bases and J 2 bases, with 12 bases left between them. Germline V lookup: CDR1 MRHNA, CDR2 SNTAGT. CDR3 coding DNA: TGTGCCAGCAGGAGAGGCGCTCACACAGATACGCAGTATTTT. Translated: CASRRGAHTDTQYF.

In this sample, this clone turned up a few times. The V and J genes are TRBV6-5 and TRBJ1-5, with 7 bases identical to TRBD1. From germline, CDR1 is MNHEY and CDR2 SVGAGI. J was trimmed by 0 bases and V by 5 bases; bases with no gene match: 4. The CDR3 spans 15 residues. The DNA of the CDR3 is TGTGCCAGCAGTAAAACAGGGGTTAGCAATCAGCCCCAGCATTTT. Its translation: CASSKTGVSNQPQHF.

The chain links TRBV6-6 to TRBJ2-1; TRBD2 is a possible D gene (6 bases). Germline V lookup: CDR1 MNHNY, CDR2 SVGAGI (reference sequence). CDR3 size: 10 residues. The germline V and J ends were trimmed by 7 bases and 15 bases, with 13 bases remaining between them. As DNA, the CDR3 is TGTGCCAGCAAGTGGGGACTGGGGTTCTTC. Protein sequence: CASKWGLGFF.

V usage is TRBV19 and J usage is TRBJ1-5; 10 bases are shared with TRBD1. The V and J ends lost 1 base and 5 bases, in that order; junction bases with no gene match: 8. The germline gives CDR1 LNHDA, CDR2 SQIVND (reference sequence). This CDR3 is built from 17 residues. The CDR3 DNA sequence: TGTGCCAGTAGTATAGCCCTCGACAGGGGGCGCCATCAGCCCCAGCATTTT. Translating it yields CASSIALDRGRHQPQHF.

The table lists this clone with a few counts. This rearrangement joins TRBV28 to TRBJ2-3; 16 nucleotides line up with TRBD2. The CDR3 spans 19 residues. Trimming at V came to 5 bases and at J to 2 bases, leaving 10 bases not matched to a gene. The germline V gene encodes CDR1 MDHEN and CDR2 SYDVKM. CDR3 coding DNA: TGTGCCAGCAGTGAGTTCGGGACTAGCGGGAGGGGAGACACAGATACGCAGTATTTT. Translating it yields CASSEFGTSGRGDTDTQYF.

With regard to this clone: The sample has other DNA sequences that encode this CDR3 too. The chain recombines TRBV6-4 with TRBJ2-3; the D is unclear. V was pared by 3 bases and J by 2 bases, with 9 bases between. Germline V gives CDR1 MRHNA, CDR2 SNTAGT. This CDR3 comprises 14 residues. The CDR3 loop is CASSEEPSTDTQYF. The CDR3 nucleotides read TGTGCCAGCAGTGAGGAGCCGTCCACAGATACGCAGTATTTT.

The chain employs TRBV27 and TRBJ2-7, with D tentatively TRBD1 (6 bases). The V end lost 5 bases, the J end lost 1 base, and 12 bases lay between the germline ends. Germline V CDR1 and CDR2: MNHEY, SMNVEV (reference sequence). The CDR3 length is 14 residues. The CDR3 sequence: CASSTRQASYEQYF. The CDR3 coding sequence is TGTGCCAGCAGTACCCGACAGGCATCCTACGAGCAGTACTTC.

The chain uses TRBV19 and TRBJ2-1, with 7 bases aligning to TRBD1. The CDR3 consists of 13 residues. V gave up 5 bases and J gave up 7 bases; unmatched junction bases: 5. Per germline, CDR1 LNHDA and CDR2 SQIVND (reference sequence). The CDR3: CASSADRENEQFF. The CDR3 nucleotides read TGTGCCAGTAGTGCAGACAGGGAGAATGAGCAGTTCTTC.

This chain links TRBV10-3 with TRBJ2-2; TRBD2 agrees at 14 bases. Germline CDR1 reads ENHRY; CDR2 reads SYGVKD. The CDR3 is 18 amino acids. Trimming removed 2 bases from V and 2 bases from J; junction bases left unmatched: 4. This CDR3 reads CAISELGTSGSNTGELFF. CDR3 sequence (DNA): TGTGCCATCAGTGAGCTAGGGACTAGCGGGAGTAACACCGGGGAGCTGTTTTTT.

The genes are TRBV2 and TRBJ1-2; D may be TRBD1 (6 bases). The V gene's germline CDR1 is SNHLY and CDR2 FYNNEI. Trimming removed 7 bases from V and 4 bases from J, with 22 bases in between. The CDR3 has 16 amino acids. For the CDR3, the DNA is TGTGCCAGCACCATGGGACAACAGGCGATGGGCTATGGCTACACCTTC. This translates into CASTMGQQAMGYGYTF.

In its sample, this clone was seen a few times. This chain links TRBV5-5 with TRBJ2-7; tentatively, D is TRBD2 (6 bases). CDR1 and CDR2 from the germline V gene are SGHKS and YYEKEE (reference sequence). There are 15 residues in the CDR3. Trimming took 0 bases from V and 2 from J, leaving 12 bases between them. Written as DNA, the CDR3 is TGTGCCAGCAGCTTGGGGCTAGCGCCTACCTACGAGCAGTACTTC. Encoded protein: CASSLGLAPTYEQYF.

This rearrangement joins TRBV21-1 to TRBJ2-7; the D call of TRBD2 is as the table states it, not checked on the DNA. TRBV21-1 corresponds to a pseudogene. This CDR3 comprises 17 residues. The CDR3 region is CASSKKTRRDRRYEQYF. CDR3 DNA: TGTGCCAGCAGCAAGAAGACACGGCGTGATCGGAGGTACGAGCAGTACTTC.

In this sample, this clone turned up a few times. Other DNA sequences in this specimen translate into the identical CDR3. The gene calls are TRBV7-9 and TRBJ2-2; 9 nucleotides agree with TRBD1. With 2 bases clipped from V and 0 bases from J, the junction kept 10 bases outside the gene matches. Germline V gives CDR1 SEHNR, CDR2 FQNEAQ (reference sequence). CDR3 length: 19 residues. The CDR3 coding sequence is TGTGCCAGCAGCTTAAAACAGGGGGCGTCTTTTTCGAACACCGGGGAGCTGTTTTTT. Translation gives CASSLKQGASFSNTGELFF.

CDR3 bases: TGTGCCAGCGCGGGGTCTATGGGTCAGCCCCAGCATTTT. The encoded protein is CASAGSMGQPQHF. The rearrangement links TRBV28 to TRBJ1-5; D not certain. There are 13 residues in the CDR3. V was trimmed by 8 bases and J by 6 bases, leaving 14 bases between them. The V gene's germline CDR1 is MDHEN and CDR2 SYDVKM.

The genes are TRBV5-1 and TRBJ2-5, with 7 bases identical to TRBD2. This CDR3 comprises 14 residues. Trimming removed 4 bases from V and 11 bases from J; junction bases left unmatched: 14. Germline V gene data show CDR1 as SGHRS and CDR2 as YFSETQ. The CDR3 bases are TGCGCCAGCAGCGGGGGGGACTATGGATGGGAGCAGTACTTC. It yields the protein CASSGGDYGWEQYF.

The chain has TRBV28 and TRBJ2-7; 11 nucleotides line up with TRBD1. Trimming cost V 5 bases and J 6 bases; bases outside gene matches: 9. Looked up from germline, CDR1 is MDHEN and CDR2 is SYDVKM. This CDR3 is built from 15 residues. CDR3 sequence: CASSNAGTGGTEQYF. CDR3 DNA: TGTGCCAGCAGTAACGCCGGGACAGGGGGGACCGAGCAGTACTTC.